These T cell receptor beta chains were read from a single sample in a study of blood T cell repertoires in COVID-19. Assay used: immunoSEQ multiplex PCR; TCRdb lists only in-frame clones, some missing. The profile covers about 100,000 clones, with around four fifths appearing a single time and roughly 10% taken by the ten largest. Sequencing was carried out using peripheral blood. The receptor set was obtained from a man aged 55 to 70 with active or convalescent COVID-19. Each CDR3 is given with its conserved first and last residue. D genes are given only for firm matches. Rows give clone size only sometimes, using once, few, many, or a class for an expanded clone.

CDR3 length,V gene,clone size,D gene,J gene,CDR3 protein,CDR3 DNA
17,TRBV15,-,-,TRBJ1-3,CATSPIKDTESFHTIYF,TGTGCCACCAGCCCCATAAAAGACACCGAGAGTTTCCACACCATATATTTT
14,TRBV5-1,-,-,TRBJ2-5,CASSSQGTQETQYF,TGCGCCAGCAGCTCCCAGGGGACCCAAGAGACCCAGTACTTC
13,TRBV10-3,-,-,TRBJ1-5,CAHKGGIDQPQHF,TGTGCCCACAAGGGCGGGATCGATCAGCCCCAGCATTTT
11,TRBV7-8,many,-,TRBJ1-2,CPPTFPLGYTF,TGTCCCCCGACATTCCCTCTCGGCTACACCTTC
15,TRBV7-2,-,-,TRBJ2-6,CASSRQEGGANVLTF,TGTGCCAGCAGCCGGCAGGAGGGGGGGGCCAACGTCCTGACTTTC
15,TRBV3-1/TRBV3-2,-,-,TRBJ2-3,CASSQGGEFTDTQYF,TGTGCCAGCAGCCAAGGGGGCGAGTTCACAGATACGCAGTATTTT
11,TRBV25-1,few,-,TRBJ1-1,CASSRGTEAFF,TGTGCCAGCAGTCGGGGTACGGAAGCTTTCTTT
12,TRBV5-6,-,-,TRBJ1-1,CASIRWGVEAFF,TGTGCCAGCATCCGGTGGGGGGTTGAAGCTTTCTTT
13,TRBV6-5,-,-,TRBJ1-5,CASSPQGWQPQHF,TGTGCCAGCAGTCCGCAGGGTTGGCAGCCCCAGCATTTT
16,TRBV7-6,-,TRBD2,TRBJ2-1,CASSLVASGTYNEQFF,TGTGCCAGCAGCTTAGTCGCTAGCGGGACGTACAATGAGCAGTTCTTC
13,TRBV7-3,-,-,TRBJ2-3,CASSSFLGDTQYF,TGTGCCAGCAGCTCCTTTCTGGGCGATACGCAGTATTTT
18,TRBV7-9,few,TRBD1,TRBJ1-3,CASSLGMGQGSAGNTIYF,TGTGCCAGCAGCTTAGGCATGGGACAGGGCTCGGCTGGAAACACCATATATTTT
17,TRBV12-5,-,TRBD1,TRBJ1-1,CASGDPSQGGLNTEAFF,TGTGCTAGTGGTGACCCTTCTCAGGGGGGATTGAACACTGAAGCTTTCTTT
15,TRBV6-2/TRBV6-3,-,-,TRBJ1-6,CASSYSVLENSPLHF,TGTGCCAGCAGTTACTCGGTTTTAGAGAATTCACCCCTCCACTTT
13,TRBV28,-,TRBD1,TRBJ2-1,CASRRTGSNEQFF,TGTGCCAGCAGGCGGACAGGGAGCAATGAGCAGTTCTTC
13,TRBV28,-,TRBD1,TRBJ2-7,CASSWTGRYEQYF,TGTGCCAGCAGCTGGACAGGACGATACGAGCAGTACTTC
14,TRBV2,few,TRBD1,TRBJ1-4,CASSGQGRGEKLFF,TGTGCCAGCAGTGGACAGGGACGTGGAGAAAAACTGTTTTTT
17,TRBV18,once,TRBD1,TRBJ1-2,CASSRDGGGAFYYGYTF,TGTGCCAGCTCACGCGACGGAGGGGGCGCGTTTTACTATGGCTACACCTTC
14,TRBV29-1,-,-,TRBJ1-2,CSVGRGGATYGYTF,TGCAGCGTTGGTCGAGGCGGGGCCACCTATGGCTACACCTTC
15,TRBV28,-,TRBD1,TRBJ1-5,CASSQGQGQNQPQHF,TGTGCCAGCAGCCAAGGACAGGGGCAAAATCAGCCCCAGCATTTT
14,TRBV6-5,once,-,TRBJ2-4,CASSALLAKNIQYF,TGTGCCAGCAGCGCCCTACTAGCCAAAAACATTCAGTACTTC
15,TRBV28,-,-,TRBJ2-5,CASSLGQGTVETQYF,TGTGCCAGCAGTTTAGGCCAGGGGACCGTGGAGACCCAGTACTTC
17,TRBV6-1,-,-,TRBJ1-5,CASSEGIAGYSNQPQHF,TGTGCCAGCAGTGAAGGTATAGCCGGTTATAGCAATCAGCCCCAGCATTTT
13,TRBV24-1,-,TRBD1,TRBJ1-4,CATRQGDEGKLFF,TGTGCCACCCGCCAGGGGGATGAAGGAAAACTGTTTTTT
14,TRBV2,-,-,TRBJ2-2,CASWGQRGTGELFF,TGTGCCAGCTGGGGACAGCGGGGGACCGGGGAGCTGTTTTTT
15,TRBV7-2,-,TRBD1,TRBJ1-4,CASSPKQGAGGKLFF,TGTGCCAGCAGCCCCAAACAGGGGGCGGGCGGAAAACTGTTTTTT
14,TRBV27,-,-,TRBJ1-6,CASFSGGLNSPLHF,TGTGCCAGCTTCTCGGGAGGGCTCAATTCACCCCTCCACTTT
16,TRBV7-2,-,-,TRBJ1-3,CASSQHGGSTGNTIYF,TGTGCCAGCAGCCAACATGGAGGCTCTACAGGAAACACCATATATTTT
13,TRBV7-9,-,-,TRBJ1-1,CASSLGGGGEAFF,TGTGCCAGCAGCTTAGGTGGCGGGGGTGAAGCTTTCTTT
13,TRBV5-6,-,-,TRBJ2-3,CASSYQGTDTQYF,TGTGCCAGCAGTTACCAGGGGACAGATACGCAGTATTTT
14,TRBV18,-,TRBD2,TRBJ2-5,CASSPGLAGFYEYF,TGTGCCAGCTCACCGGGACTAGCGGGATTTTATGAGTACTTC
14,TRBV9,-,TRBD2,TRBJ2-3,CASRSGGAKDTQYF,TGTGCCAGCAGGAGCGGGGGCGCGAAAGATACGCAGTATTTT
14,TRBV7-8,-,TRBD1,TRBJ2-7,CASSSWDRGDEQYF,TGTGCCAGCAGCTCCTGGGACAGGGGAGACGAGCAGTACTTC
16,TRBV5-6,-,-,TRBJ1-4,CASSLLGRATNEKLFF,TGTGCCAGCAGCTTGCTCGGGCGGGCAACTAATGAAAAACTGTTTTTT
13,TRBV29-1,-,-,TRBJ1-2,CSVKGEVDYGYTF,TGCAGCGTGAAAGGGGAAGTCGACTATGGCTACACCTTC
14,TRBV19,-,-,TRBJ1-3,CASRQLTSGNTIYF,TGTGCCAGTCGCCAACTTACCTCTGGAAACACCATATATTTT
14,TRBV19,-,TRBD1,TRBJ1-4,CASTTGGTNEKLFF,TGTGCCAGTACCACAGGGGGAACTAATGAAAAACTGTTTTTT